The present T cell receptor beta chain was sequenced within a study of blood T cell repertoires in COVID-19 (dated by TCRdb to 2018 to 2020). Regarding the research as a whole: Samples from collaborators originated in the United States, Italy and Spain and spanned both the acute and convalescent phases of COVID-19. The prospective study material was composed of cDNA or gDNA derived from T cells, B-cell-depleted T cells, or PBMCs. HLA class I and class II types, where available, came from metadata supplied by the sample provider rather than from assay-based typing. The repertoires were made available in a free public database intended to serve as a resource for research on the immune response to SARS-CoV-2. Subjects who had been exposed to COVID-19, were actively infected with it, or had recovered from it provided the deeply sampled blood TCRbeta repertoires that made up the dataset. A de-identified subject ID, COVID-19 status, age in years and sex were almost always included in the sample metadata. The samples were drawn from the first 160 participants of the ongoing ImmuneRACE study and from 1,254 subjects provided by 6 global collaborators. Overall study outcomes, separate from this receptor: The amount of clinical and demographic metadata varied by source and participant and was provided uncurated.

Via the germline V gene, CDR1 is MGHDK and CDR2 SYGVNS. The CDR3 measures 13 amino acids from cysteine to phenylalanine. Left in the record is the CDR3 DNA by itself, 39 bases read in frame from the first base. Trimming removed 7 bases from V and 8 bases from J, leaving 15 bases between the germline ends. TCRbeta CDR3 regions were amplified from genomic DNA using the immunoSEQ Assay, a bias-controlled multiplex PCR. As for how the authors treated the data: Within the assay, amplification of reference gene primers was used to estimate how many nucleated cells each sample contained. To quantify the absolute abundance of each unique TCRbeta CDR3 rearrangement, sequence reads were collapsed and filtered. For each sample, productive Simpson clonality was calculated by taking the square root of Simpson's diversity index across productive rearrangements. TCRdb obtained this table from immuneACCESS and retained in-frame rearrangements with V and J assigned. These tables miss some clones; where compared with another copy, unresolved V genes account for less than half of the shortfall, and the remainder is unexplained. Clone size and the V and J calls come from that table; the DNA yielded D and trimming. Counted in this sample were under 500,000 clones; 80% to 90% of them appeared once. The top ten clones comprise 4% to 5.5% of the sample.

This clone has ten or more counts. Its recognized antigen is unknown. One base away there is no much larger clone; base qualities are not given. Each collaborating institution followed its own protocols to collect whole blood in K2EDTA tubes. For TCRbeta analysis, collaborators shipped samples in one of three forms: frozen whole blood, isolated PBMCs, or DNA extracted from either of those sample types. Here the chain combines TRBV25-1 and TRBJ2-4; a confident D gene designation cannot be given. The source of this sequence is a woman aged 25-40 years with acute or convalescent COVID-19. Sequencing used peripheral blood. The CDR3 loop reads CASTGAHLDIQYF. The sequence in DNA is TGTGCCAGCACCGGTGCTCATTTGGACATTCAGTACTTC.